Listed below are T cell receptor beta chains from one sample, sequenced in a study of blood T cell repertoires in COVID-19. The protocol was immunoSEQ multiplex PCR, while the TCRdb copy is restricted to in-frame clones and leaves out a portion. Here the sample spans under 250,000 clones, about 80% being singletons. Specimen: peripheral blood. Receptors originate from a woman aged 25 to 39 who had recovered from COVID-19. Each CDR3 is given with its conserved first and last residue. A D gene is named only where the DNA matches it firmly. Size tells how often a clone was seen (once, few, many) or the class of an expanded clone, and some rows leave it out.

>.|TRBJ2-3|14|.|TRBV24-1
CATSDSGTLATQYF
TGTGCCACCAGTGATTCCGGGACACTCGCTACGCAGTATTTT
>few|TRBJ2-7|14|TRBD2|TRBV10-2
CASVLGLAGAEQYF
TGCGCCAGCGTACTGGGACTAGCGGGCGCCGAGCAGTACTTC
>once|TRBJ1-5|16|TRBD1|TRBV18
CASSPTTGGDNQPQHF
TGTGCCAGCTCACCGACCACAGGGGGGGACAATCAGCCCCAGCATTTT
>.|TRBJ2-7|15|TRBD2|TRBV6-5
CASSYSAGGPYEQYF
TGTGCCAGCAGTTACTCTGCGGGAGGGCCCTACGAGCAGTACTTC
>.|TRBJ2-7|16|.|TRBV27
CASSLRVRGLSYEQYF
TGTGCCAGCAGTTTACGAGTCAGGGGTCTCTCCTACGAGCAGTACTTC
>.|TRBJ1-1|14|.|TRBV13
CASSLSQMNTEAFF
TGTGCCAGCAGCTTAAGCCAAATGAACACTGAAGCTTTCTTT
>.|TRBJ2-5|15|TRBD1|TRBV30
CAWSTTGVVGETQYF
TGTGCCTGGAGTACGACAGGGGTTGTTGGAGAGACCCAGTACTTC
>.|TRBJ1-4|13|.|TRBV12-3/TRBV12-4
CASGAFVNEKLFF
TGTGCCAGCGGGGCTTTTGTTAATGAAAAACTGTTTTTT
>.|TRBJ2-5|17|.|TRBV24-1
CATSDLDFRGGGETQYF
TGTGCCACCAGTGATTTGGACTTTAGGGGGGGAGGTGAGACCCAGTACTTC
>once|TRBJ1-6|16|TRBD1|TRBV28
CASSSVTGGNNSPLHF
TGTGCCAGCAGTTCTGTGACAGGGGGCAATAATTCACCCCTCCACTTT
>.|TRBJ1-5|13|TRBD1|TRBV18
CASSPDRGQPQHF
TGTGCCAGCTCACCGGACAGGGGCCAGCCCCAGCATTTT
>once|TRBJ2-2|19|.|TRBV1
CTSSQEDLHRGQNTGELFF
TGCACCAGCAGCCAAGAAGATTTACACAGGGGGCAGAACACCGGGGAGCTGTTTTTT
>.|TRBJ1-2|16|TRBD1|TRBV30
CAWSVAGQAPLYGYTF
TGTGCCTGGAGTGTAGCGGGACAGGCCCCTCTATATGGCTACACCTTC
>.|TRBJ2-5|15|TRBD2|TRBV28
CATVTAGWYQETQYF
TGTGCCACCGTAACAGCGGGATGGTACCAAGAGACCCAGTACTTC
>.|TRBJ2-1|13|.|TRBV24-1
CATSGLGGNEQFF
TGTGCCACCAGTGGGCTTGGTGGCAATGAGCAGTTCTTC
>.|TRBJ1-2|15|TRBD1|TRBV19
CAARPRTGENYGYTF
TGTGCCGCAAGACCCCGGACAGGAGAAAACTATGGCTACACCTTC
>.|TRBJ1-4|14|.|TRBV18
CASSQDTTNEKLFF
TGTGCCAGCTCACAGGACACAACTAATGAAAAACTGTTTTTT
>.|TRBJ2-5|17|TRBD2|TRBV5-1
CASSRGLAGGPSETQYF
TGCGCCAGCAGCCGGGGACTAGCGGGAGGGCCGTCGGAGACCCAGTACTTC
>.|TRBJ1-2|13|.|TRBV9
CASSVGHEFGYTF
TGTGCCAGCAGCGTAGGACACGAGTTTGGCTACACCTTC
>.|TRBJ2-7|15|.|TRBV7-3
CASSLTGGKVYEQYF
TGTGCCAGCAGCTTAACAGGAGGGAAAGTATACGAGCAGTACTTC
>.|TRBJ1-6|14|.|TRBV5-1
CASRLGRGDSPLHF
TGCGCCAGCAGGTTGGGACGGGGGGATTCACCCCTCCACTTT
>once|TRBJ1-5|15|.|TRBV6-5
CASSYSSGGNQPQHF
TGTGCCAGCAGTTACTCGTCGGGAGGCAATCAGCCCCAGCATTTT
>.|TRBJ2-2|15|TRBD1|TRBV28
CASSSGDRATGELFF
TGTGCCAGCAGCTCAGGGGACAGGGCCACCGGGGAGCTGTTTTTT
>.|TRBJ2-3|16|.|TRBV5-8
CASSAHRVSRTDTQYF
TGTGCCAGCAGCGCACACAGGGTTAGCCGCACAGATACGCAGTATTTT
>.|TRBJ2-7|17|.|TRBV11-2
CASSLEGMGASLYEQYF
TGTGCCAGCAGCTTAGAGGGTATGGGGGCTAGCCTATACGAGCAGTACTTC
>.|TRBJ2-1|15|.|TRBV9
CASSQSAGSYNEQFF
TGTGCCAGCAGCCAAAGCGCTGGCTCCTACAATGAGCAGTTCTTC
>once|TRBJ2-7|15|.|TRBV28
CASSDPATGTYEQYF
TGTGCCAGCAGTGATCCCGCGACTGGAACCTACGAGCAGTACTTC
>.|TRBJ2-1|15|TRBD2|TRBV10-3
CAISGTSGRENEQFF
TGTGCCATCAGTGGGACTAGCGGGAGGGAAAATGAGCAGTTCTTC
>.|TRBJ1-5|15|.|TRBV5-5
CASSPRTGSNQPQHF
TGTGCCAGCAGCCCCCGCACGGGAAGCAATCAGCCCCAGCATTTT